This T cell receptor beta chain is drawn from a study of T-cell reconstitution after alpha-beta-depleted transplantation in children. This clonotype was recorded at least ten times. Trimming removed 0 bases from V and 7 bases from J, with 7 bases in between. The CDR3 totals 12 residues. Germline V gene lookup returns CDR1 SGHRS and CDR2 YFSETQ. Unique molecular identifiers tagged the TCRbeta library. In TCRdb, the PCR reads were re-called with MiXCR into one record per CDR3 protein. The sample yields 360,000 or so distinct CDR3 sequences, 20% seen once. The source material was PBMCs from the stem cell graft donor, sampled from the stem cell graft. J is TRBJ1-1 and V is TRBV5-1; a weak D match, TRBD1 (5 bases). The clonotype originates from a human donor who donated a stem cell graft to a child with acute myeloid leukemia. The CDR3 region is CASSLAGGEAFF. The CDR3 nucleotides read TGCGCCAGCAGCTTGGCCGGGGGTGAAGCTTTCTTT.